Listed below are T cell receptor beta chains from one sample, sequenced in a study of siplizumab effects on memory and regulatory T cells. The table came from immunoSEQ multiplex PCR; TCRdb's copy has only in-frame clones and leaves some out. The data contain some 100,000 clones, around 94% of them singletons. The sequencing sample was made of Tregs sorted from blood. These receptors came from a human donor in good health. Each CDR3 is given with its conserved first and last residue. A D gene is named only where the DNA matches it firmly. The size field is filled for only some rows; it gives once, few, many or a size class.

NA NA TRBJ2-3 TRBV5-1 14 CASSPDTYTDTQYF TGCGCCAGCAGCCCGGACACCTACACAGATACGCAGTATTTT
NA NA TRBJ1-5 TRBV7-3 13 CASSLSLNQPQHF TGTGCCAGCAGCTTATCGCTCAATCAGCCCCAGCATTTT
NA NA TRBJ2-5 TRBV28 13 CASKGEYQETQYF TGTGCCAGCAAGGGAGAGTACCAAGAGACCCAGTACTTC
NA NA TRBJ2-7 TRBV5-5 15 CASSRNRDLSYEQYF TGTGCCAGCAGCCGGAACCGGGATTTATCCTACGAGCAGTACTTC
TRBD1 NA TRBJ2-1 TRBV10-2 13 CASRGQGYNEQFF TGCGCCAGCAGGGGACAGGGATACAATGAGCAGTTCTTC
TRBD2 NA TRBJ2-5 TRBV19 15 CASSIERESWETQYF TGTGCCAGTAGTATAGAGCGGGAGAGCTGGGAGACCCAGTACTTC
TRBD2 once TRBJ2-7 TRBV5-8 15 CASSSRGGRGYEQYF TGTGCCAGCAGCTCGCGCGGCGGGAGAGGCTACGAGCAGTACTTC
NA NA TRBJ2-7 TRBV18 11 CASSTYDEQYF TGTGCCAGCTCCACATACGACGAGCAGTACTTC
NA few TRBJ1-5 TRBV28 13 CASKERSDQPQHF TGTGCCAGCAAGGAACGGTCCGATCAGCCCCAGCATTTT
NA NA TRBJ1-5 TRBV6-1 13 CATERGPDQPQHF TGTGCCACCGAACGGGGGCCGGATCAGCCCCAGCATTTT
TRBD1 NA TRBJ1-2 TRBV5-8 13 CASSSGQNYGYTF TGTGCCAGCAGCTCGGGACAGAACTATGGCTACACCTTC
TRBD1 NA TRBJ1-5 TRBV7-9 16 CASSLAGTGGSQPQHF TGTGCCAGCAGCCTAGCCGGGACAGGGGGCTCTCAGCCCCAGCATTTT
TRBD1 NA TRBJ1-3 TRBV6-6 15 CASSRTGADGNTIYF TGTGCCAGCAGCCGGACAGGTGCTGATGGAAACACCATATATTTT
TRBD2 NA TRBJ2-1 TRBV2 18 CASRKPGLALNVYNEQFF TGTGCCAGCAGAAAACCGGGACTAGCGCTCAATGTTTACAATGAGCAGTTCTTC
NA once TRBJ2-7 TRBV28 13 CASSLGGRGEQYF TGTGCCAGCAGTTTGGGGGGCCGAGGCGAGCAGTACTTC
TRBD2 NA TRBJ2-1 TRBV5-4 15 CASSPGLSLRVEQFF TGTGCCAGCAGCCCGGGACTATCTTTAAGAGTTGAGCAGTTCTTC
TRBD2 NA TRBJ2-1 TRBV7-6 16 CASSFPILAGRNEQFF TGTGCCAGCAGCTTCCCCATTCTAGCGGGAAGGAATGAGCAGTTCTTC
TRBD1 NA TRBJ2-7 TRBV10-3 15 CAISDQGASSYEQYF TGTGCCATCAGTGATCAGGGGGCGTCCTCCTACGAGCAGTACTTC
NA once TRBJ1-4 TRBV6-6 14 CASSYSAEVGKLFF TGTGCCAGCAGTTACTCGGCGGAAGTGGGAAAACTGTTTTTT
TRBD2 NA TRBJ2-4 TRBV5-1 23 CASSLGGSFWGLAGGGAGNIQYF TGCGCCAGCAGCTTGGGTGGAAGTTTTTGGGGACTAGCGGGAGGCGGAGCGGGAAACATTCAGTACTTC
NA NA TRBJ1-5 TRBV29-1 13 CSVAGGHNQPQHF TGCAGCGTTGCGGGAGGTCACAATCAGCCCCAGCATTTT
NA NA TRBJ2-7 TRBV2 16 CASSDQSTQATYEQYF TGTGCCAGCAGTGATCAAAGTACACAGGCAACCTACGAGCAGTACTTC
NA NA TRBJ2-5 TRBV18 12 CASSPWKETQYF TGTGCCAGCTCACCCTGGAAAGAGACCCAGTACTTC
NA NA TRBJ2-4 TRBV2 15 CASRRDSLAKNIQYF TGTGCCAGCAGGCGGGACAGCCTAGCCAAAAACATTCAGTACTTC
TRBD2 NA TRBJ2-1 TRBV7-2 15 CASSLLAGGPHEQFF TGTGCCAGCAGCTTACTAGCGGGAGGGCCGCATGAGCAGTTCTTC
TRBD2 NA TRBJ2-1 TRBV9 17 CASSVGTSGTRSNEQFF TGTGCCAGCAGCGTAGGGACTAGCGGGACACGGAGCAATGAGCAGTTCTTC
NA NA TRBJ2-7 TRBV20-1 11 CSAGFSYEQYF TGCAGTGCTGGGTTCTCCTACGAGCAGTACTTC
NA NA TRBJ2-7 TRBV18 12 CASSQEYYEQYF TGTGCCAGCTCACAGGAGTACTACGAGCAGTACTTC
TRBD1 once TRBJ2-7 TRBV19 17 CASSIVGTGSTNYEQYF TGTGCCAGTAGTATAGTGGGGACAGGGTCTACTAACTACGAGCAGTACTTC
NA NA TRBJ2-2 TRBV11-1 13 CASSRPNTGELFF TGTGCCAGCAGCAGACCGAACACCGGGGAGCTGTTTTTT
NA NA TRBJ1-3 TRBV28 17 CASIGSGLRGTGNTIYF TGTGCCAGCATAGGGTCGGGACTGAGGGGAACTGGAAACACCATATATTTT
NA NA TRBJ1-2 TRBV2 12 CAIYREKDGYTF TGTGCCATTTACCGGGAGAAAGATGGCTACACCTTC
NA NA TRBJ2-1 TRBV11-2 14 CASSLPGSGHEQFF TGTGCCAGCAGCCTGCCGGGTAGCGGCCATGAGCAGTTCTTC
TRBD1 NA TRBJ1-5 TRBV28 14 CASKTGQNNQPQHF TGTGCCAGCAAAACGGGACAGAACAATCAGCCCCAGCATTTT
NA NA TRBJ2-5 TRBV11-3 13 CASSLGSGETQYF TGTGCCAGCAGCTTAGGTTCCGGGGAGACCCAGTACTTC
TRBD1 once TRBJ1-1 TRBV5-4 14 CASSIDRVNTEAFF TGTGCCAGCAGCATAGACAGGGTGAACACTGAAGCTTTCTTT
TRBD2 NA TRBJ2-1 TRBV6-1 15 CASSTRTSGAFEQFF TGTGCCAGCAGTACCAGGACTAGCGGGGCCTTTGAGCAGTTCTTC
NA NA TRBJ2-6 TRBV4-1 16 CASSQESGAGANVLTF TGCGCCAGCAGCCAAGAATCGGGCGCTGGGGCCAACGTCCTGACTTTC
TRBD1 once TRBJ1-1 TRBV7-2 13 CASSLANRGEAFF TGTGCCAGCAGCTTAGCAAACAGGGGGGAAGCTTTCTTT
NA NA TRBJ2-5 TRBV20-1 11 CSALREETQYF TGCAGTGCTTTGAGGGAAGAGACCCAGTACTTC
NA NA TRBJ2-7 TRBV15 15 CATSRGRGLRYEQYF TGTGCCACCAGCAGGGGACGGGGACTGCGGTACGAGCAGTACTTC
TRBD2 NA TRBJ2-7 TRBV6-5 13 CASARAGAYEQYF TGTGCCAGTGCCCGAGCGGGAGCATACGAGCAGTACTTC
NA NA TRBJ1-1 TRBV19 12 CASSTSFGVAFF TGTGCCAGTAGTACCTCATTTGGGGTGGCTTTCTTT
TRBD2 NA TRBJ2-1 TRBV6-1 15 CASTTSGRAYNEQFF TGTGCCAGCACTACGAGCGGGAGGGCCTACAATGAGCAGTTCTTC